The 30 T cell receptor beta chains listed next were all sequenced from one sample in a study of T cell responses to AZD1222 COVID-19 vaccine. Sequenced by immunoSEQ multiplex PCR; TCRdb stores in-frame clones only, minus some. The sample consists of fewer than 150,000 clones, 88% of them appearing once. Sequenced here: peripheral blood, sampled 28 days after the second AZD1222 dose. The receptors stem from an adult who received the AZD1222 COVID-19 vaccine.

In its sample, this clone was seen once. The chain joins TRBV30 to TRBJ1-4, with TRBD1 matching 7 bases. This CDR3 has 15 residues. Germline loops: CDR1 GTSNPN, CDR2 SVGIG (reference sequence). V was clipped by 3 bases and J by 7 bases; unmatched bases: 11. In nucleotides, the CDR3 is TGTGCCTGGAGCCCCCTCGACAGGGTGGGTGAAAAACTGTTTTTT. Protein product: CAWSPLDRVGEKLFF.

The V call is TRBV7-6, the J call TRBJ2-7; TRBD2 agrees at 10 bases. Trimming removed 5 bases from V and 4 bases from J; junction bases left unmatched: 11. This CDR3 is 16 amino acids long. Germline loops: CDR1 SGHVS, CDR2 FNYEAQ. The CDR3 coding sequence is TGTGCCAGCAGCCAGCTATGGAGCGGGAGGGAATACGAGCAGTACTTC. Its protein is CASSQLWSGREYEQYF.

The chain recombines TRBV6-6 with TRBJ1-2, with TRBD1 matching 7 bases. V dropped 6 bases and J dropped 8; count of bases not matched to a gene: 9. Germline lookup yields CDR1 MNHNY and CDR2 SVGAGI (reference sequence). This CDR3 has 13 amino acids. CDR3 protein: CASSPDRVGGYTF. The CDR3 DNA sequence: TGTGCCAGCAGCCCCGACAGGGTGGGGGGCTACACCTTC.

The chain has TRBV6-1 and TRBJ2-7, with TRBD1 identical over 10 bases. CDR3 size: 16 residues. Germline V gene sequence: CDR1 MNHNS, CDR2 SASEGT. The V gene end was trimmed by 4 bases and the J gene end by 2 bases; junction bases not matched to a gene: 8. CDR3 residues: CASSGTGQGDPYEQYF. Here the CDR3 DNA reads TGTGCCAGCAGTGGGACCGGACAGGGGGATCCCTACGAGCAGTACTTC.

Only a few counts were recorded for this clone. V is TRBV7-3 and J is TRBJ2-1; 12 bases fit TRBD2. This CDR3 contains 20 residues. V was clipped by 5 bases and J by 2 bases; unmatched bases: 16. Per germline, CDR1 SGHTA and CDR2 FQGTGA. CDR3 DNA sequence: TGTGCCAGCAGCGCCACACGGACTAGCGGGGTTCGGGCCGCCTACAATGAGCAGTTCTTC. Its protein is CASSATRTSGVRAAYNEQFF.

The chain recombines TRBV6-5 with TRBJ1-2; 7 nucleotides match TRBD1. The ends lost 8 bases at V and 6 bases at J; junction bases unmatched: 9. Germline V gene sequence: CDR1 MNHEY, CDR2 SVGAGI. The CDR3 is 13 amino acids. CDR3 nucleotides: TGTGCCAGCGGCTCCGGGACAGAGGATGGCTACACCTTC. It yields the protein CASGSGTEDGYTF.

The chain is built from TRBV4-2 and TRBJ1-3; D is uncertain. CDR1 and CDR2 from the germline V gene are LGHNA and YNFKEQ. Trimming pared 1 base from V and 1 base from J, leaving 14 bases between. This CDR3 is 17 amino acids long. Here the CDR3 DNA reads TGTGCCAGCAGCCAAGTGATCCCGGCGAATTCTGGAAACACCATATATTTT. Translated: CASSQVIPANSGNTIYF.

This sequence joins TRBV30 and TRBJ1-4; the D is unclear. The CDR3 totals 14 residues. Germline assignment: CDR1 GTSNPN and CDR2 SVGIG (reference sequence). V shed 3 bases and J shed 4 bases, with 12 bases lying between them. CDR3 residues: CAWSMGNSNEKLFF. DNA for the CDR3: TGTGCCTGGAGCATGGGTAACAGTAATGAAAAACTGTTTTTT.

The chain links TRBV27 to TRBJ2-1, with 12 bases that match TRBD2. The CDR3 loop spans 14 amino acids. Germline V gives CDR1 MNHEY, CDR2 SMNVEV (reference sequence). V was clipped by 3 bases and J by 8 bases; unmatched bases: 2. The CDR3 protein is CASSLSSGRDEQFF. The CDR3 DNA reads as TGTGCCAGCAGTTTGTCTAGCGGGAGGGATGAGCAGTTCTTC.

DNA of the CDR3: TGTGCCAGTAGTCCAGACTCAGGGGTGCGCGACTATGGCTACACCTTC. Encoded protein: CASSPDSGVRDYGYTF. The chain is built from TRBV19 and TRBJ1-2; perhaps TRBD1 as D (6 bases). CDR1 and CDR2 from the germline V gene are LNHDA and SQIVND (reference sequence). This CDR3 contains 16 residues. V shed 5 bases and J shed 3 bases, with 19 bases lying between them.

V is TRBV7-2 and J is TRBJ1-6, with D possibly being TRBD1 (6 bases). The CDR3 extends over 14 amino acids. V was pared by 2 bases and J by 9 bases, with 11 bases between. CDR1 and CDR2 (germline): SGHTA, FQGNSA. CDR3 sequence: CASSLSQGVSPLHF. The DNA of the CDR3 is TGTGCCAGCAGCTTATCACAGGGTGTTTCACCCCTCCACTTT.

This clone showed up just a few times. V gene TRBV24-1 combines with J gene TRBJ2-7; D is undetermined. The CDR3 sequence is 11 residues long. CDR1 is KGHDR and CDR2 is SFDVKD in the germline V gene. V lost 5 bases to trimming and J lost 2 bases, with 3 bases between them. The CDR3 DNA follows: TGTGCCACCAGTGGAGCCTACGAGCAGTACTTC. Translation gives CATSGAYEQYF.

This chain connects TRBV6-5 to TRBJ2-6; D possibly corresponds to TRBD2 (7 bases). The CDR3 contains 16 residues. From germline, CDR1 is MNHEY and CDR2 SVGAGI. The ends were cut back, 1 base at V and 4 bases at J, with 11 bases in the middle. The CDR3 protein is CASSYWGGLGANVLTF. CDR3 coding DNA: TGTGCCAGCAGTTACTGGGGGGGGCTCGGGGCCAACGTCCTGACTTTC.

This clone has just one count. The chain links TRBV11-2 to TRBJ1-2; possible D gene TRBD1, 6 bases. The length of the CDR3 is 12 residues. Germline V gene sequence: CDR1 SGHAT, CDR2 FQNNGV. Trimming left V 3 bases short and J 6 bases short, with 8 bases between. The CDR3 is CASSLQGNGYTF. The CDR3 region has the DNA TGTGCCAGCAGCTTGCAGGGGAATGGCTACACCTTC.

The chain links TRBV30 to TRBJ2-7; 8 nucleotides agree with TRBD1. V was pared by 2 bases and J by 0 bases, with 3 bases of the junction left unmatched. Germline V gives CDR1 GTSNPN, CDR2 SVGIG (reference sequence). This CDR3 region has 14 residues. The CDR3 is CAWSKTGVSYEQYF. The CDR3 nucleotides are TGTGCCTGGAGTAAGACAGGGGTCTCCTACGAGCAGTACTTC. The full variable domain, rest sourced from reference TRBV30 and TRBJ2-7, is SQTIHQWPATLVQPVGSPLSLECTVEGTSNPNLYWYRQAAGRGLQLLFYSVGIGQISSEVPQNLSASRPQDRQFILSSKKLLLSDSGFYLCAWSKTGVSYEQYFGPGTRLTVT.

This chain links TRBV19 with TRBJ1-1; TRBD1 might be the D (5 bases). The CDR3 is 14 amino acids. Looked up from germline, CDR1 is LNHDA and CDR2 is SQIVND (reference sequence). Between the trimmed V and J ends, which lost 3 bases and 6 bases, there was a span of 14 bases. DNA of the CDR3: TGTGCCAGTAGTATGATAGGGGAGTGGGCTGAAGCTTTCTTT. It encodes CASSMIGEWAEAFF.

As to this clone: Other DNA variants within this sample encode the same CDR3. CDR3 amino acids: CASSEGGTRGETQYF. The CDR3 DNA is TGTGCCAGCAGTGAAGGAGGGACCCGAGGGGAGACCCAGTACTTC. The chain uses TRBV6-1 and TRBJ2-5; D possibly uses TRBD1 or TRBD2 (5 bases each). Between the trimmed V and J ends, which lost 1 base and 5 bases, there was a span of 14 bases. The CDR3 is made up of 15 amino acids. Germline-derived CDR1 and CDR2 are MNHNS and SASEGT.

This clone is judged medium-sized. The chain joins TRBV2 to TRBJ1-1; D is possibly TRBD1 (6 bases). V was pared by 6 bases and J by 11 bases, with 13 bases between. Per germline, CDR1 SNHLY and CDR2 FYNNEI. This CDR3 contains 11 residues. CDR3 protein: CASRPQGEAFF. CDR3 nucleotide sequence: TGTGCCAGCAGACCACAGGGAGAGGCTTTCTTT.

The gene calls are TRBV23-1 and TRBJ2-1; D possibly uses TRBD1 or TRBD2 (6 bases each). TRBV23-1 is an ORF, with its function uncertain. The length of the CDR3 is 16 residues. V lost 4 bases and J 8 bases, leaving 21 bases between the germline ends. CDR3 nucleotide sequence: TGCGCCAGCAGTCGATTGGGGCCGGGGGCTTGGTATGAGCAGTTCTTC. It is translated as CASSRLGPGAWYEQFF.

This clone has at least ten counts. The rearrangement uses TRBV6-2 or TRBV6-3 and TRBJ1-5; D gene unclear. Trimming removed 1 base from V and 4 bases from J, with 8 bases in between. The CDR3 runs to 14 residues. The germline gives CDR1 MNHEY, CDR2 SVGEGT. CDR3 bases: TGTGCCAGCAGTTACTTGCAGGAAAATCAGCCCCAGCATTTT. This gives the protein CASSYLQENQPQHF.

The chain uses TRBV5-4 and TRBJ1-1; D gene unclear. Germline assignment: CDR1 SGHNT and CDR2 YYREEE (reference sequence). Between the trimmed V and J ends, which lost 4 bases and 3 bases, there was a span of 19 bases. This CDR3 comprises 16 residues. This CDR3 reads CASSEHTGPSYTEAFF. CDR3 DNA sequence: TGTGCCAGCAGCGAGCATACCGGACCCTCGTACACTGAAGCTTTCTTT.

V usage is TRBV11-2 and J usage is TRBJ1-4; D gene uncertain. V was trimmed by 1 base and J by 7 bases, leaving 1 base between them. The CDR3 has 11 amino acids. Germline V lookup: CDR1 SGHAT, CDR2 FQNNGV. DNA for the CDR3: TGTGCCAGCAGCTTAGGTGAAAAACTGTTTTTT. This sequence encodes CASSLGEKLFF.

V and J are TRBV14 and TRBJ2-3, with unresolved D. The ends were cut back, 0 bases at V and 6 bases at J, with 10 bases in the middle. CDR3 size: 14 residues. The germline V gene encodes CDR1 SGHDN and CDR2 FVKESK. The CDR3 is CASSQDGAGDTQYF. CDR3 coding DNA: TGTGCCAGCAGCCAAGATGGAGCCGGGGATACGCAGTATTTT.

The gene calls are TRBV3-1 (or the pseudogene TRBV3-2) and TRBJ2-1; perhaps TRBD2 as D (6 bases). The CDR3 runs 16 residues. Trimming stripped 1 base from V and 5 bases from J, with 15 bases between. The germline V gene has CDR1 LGHDT and CDR2 YNNKEL (reference sequence). CDR3 sequence reads: CASSQGIRESDNEQFF. For the CDR3, the DNA is TGTGCCAGCAGCCAAGGGATACGGGAGTCCGACAATGAGCAGTTCTTC.

This chain uses TRBV7-2 with TRBJ1-2; D is uncertain. Germline CDR1 SGHTA, CDR2 FQGNSA. V shed 5 bases and J shed 5 bases, with 9 bases lying between them. CDR3 length: 12 residues. In DNA form, the CDR3 reads TGTGCCAGCAGCCGGCCGAATTATGGCTACACCTTC. It specifies CASSRPNYGYTF.

J is TRBJ1-2 and V is TRBV7-9, with no clear D. The CDR3 is 12 residues long. The V end was cut by 3 bases, the J end by 8 bases, with 10 bases between. From germline, CDR1 is SEHNR and CDR2 FQNEAQ (reference sequence). Written as DNA, the CDR3 is TGTGCCAGCAGCTTGGAACTAAGGGGCTACACCTTC. Translated: CASSLELRGYTF.

This clone occurred a few times. The chain uses TRBV27 and TRBJ1-1, with 10 positions matching TRBD1. V dropped 1 base and J dropped 5; count of bases not matched to a gene: 4. The CDR3 contains 15 residues. Germline V gene sequence: CDR1 MNHEY, CDR2 SMNVEV (reference sequence). The CDR3 protein is CASSLWGQGKTEAFF. CDR3 bases: TGTGCCAGCAGTTTATGGGGACAGGGGAAAACTGAAGCTTTCTTT.

The chain recombines TRBV7-2 with TRBJ2-3; perhaps TRBD1 as D (5 bases). The V end was cut by 1 base, the J end by 4 bases, with 9 bases between. This CDR3 contains 14 residues. Germline-derived CDR1 and CDR2 are SGHTA and FQGNSA. CDR3 bases: TGTGCCAGCAGCTTAGATGGGGCGTCAGATACGCAGTATTTT. It specifies CASSLDGASDTQYF.

The chain carries TRBV7-9 and TRBJ1-2, with no clear D. Trimming removed 1 base at V and 10 bases at J, with 13 bases between. Germline V gene data show CDR1 as SEHNR and CDR2 as FQNEAQ (reference sequence). The CDR3 consists of 13 residues. As DNA, the CDR3 is TGTGCCAGCAGCTTAGAAGTTTTCGAGACCTACACCTTC. Translated: CASSLEVFETYTF.

The chain has TRBV7-9 and TRBJ1-2, with D possibly matching TRBD1 (5 bases). Trimming took 1 base from V and 4 from J, leaving 19 bases between them. Germline CDR1 is SEHNR and CDR2 is FQNEAQ (reference sequence). This CDR3 contains 17 residues. As DNA, the CDR3 is TGTGCCAGCAGCTTAGACGCAGGGACGTCAAGAGGCTATGGCTACACCTTC. It encodes CASSLDAGTSRGYGYTF.